The 30 T cell receptor beta chains below come from one sample, sequenced in a study of T-cell reconstitution after alpha-beta-depleted transplantation in children. For TCRbeta, the library was prepared with unique molecular identifiers. TCRdb re-called the PCR reads through MiXCR, storing one row per CDR3 protein. The sample includes roughly 350,000 distinct CDR3 sequences, about a sixth of them seen just once. The material sequenced was PBMCs, mostly from graft donor cells, taken 360 days after TCRalphabeta/CD19-depleted stem cell transplant. The receptors were gathered from a male patient aged 2-15 years who had a stem cell transplant for acute lymphoblastic leukemia, so the T cells may come from the graft donor.

This clonotype was seen at least ten times. V usage is TRBV6-5 and J usage is TRBJ1-5; TRBD1 matches at 8 bases. The CDR3 length is 18 residues. J lost 2 bases, V lost 2 bases, and 11 bases had no gene match. Germline V gene data show CDR1 as MNHEY and CDR2 as SVGAGI. The CDR3 loop reads CASSYPPDRGQGNQPQHF. CDR3 coding DNA: TGTGCCAGCAGTTACCCCCCAGACAGGGGTCAAGGCAATCAGCCCCAGCATTTT.

There are a few counts of this clonotype. This chain links TRBV12-3 or TRBV12-4 with TRBJ2-2, with 7 bases identical to TRBD1. The V and J ends lost 6 bases and 0 bases, in that order; junction bases with no gene match: 13. This CDR3 is built from 18 residues. The CDR3 region is CASSLDREGWPNTGELFF. CDR3 nucleotide sequence: TGTGCCAGCAGCCTAGACAGGGAAGGATGGCCGAACACCGGGGAGCTGTTTTTT.

Only a few counts were recorded for this clonotype. The chain joins TRBV7-2 to TRBJ1-6; the D is unclear. CDR3 length: 15 amino acids. Deletions cut 1 base from V and 7 bases from J, with 11 bases between. Germline CDR1 SGHTA, CDR2 FQGNSA. CDR3 region: CASSLEWLGNSPLHF. The CDR3 nucleotides are TGTGCCAGCAGCTTAGAATGGTTGGGGAATTCACCCCTCCACTTT.

The table lists this clonotype with a few counts. The chain is built from TRBV5-1 and TRBJ2-1; 13 bases align to TRBD2. Germline CDR1 SGHRS, CDR2 YFSETQ. The CDR3 is 14 residues long. Unmatched junction bases numbered 4, after V lost 4 bases and J lost 9 bases. As DNA, the CDR3 is TGCGCCAGCAGCACTAGCGGGAGGGCCGGTGAGCAGTTCTTC. This sequence encodes CASSTSGRAGEQFF.

In its sample, this clonotype was seen many times. The V and J genes are TRBV20-1 and TRBJ2-3; D possibly corresponds to TRBD2 (6 bases). The V end was cut by 6 bases, the J end by 6 bases, with 16 bases between. Germline V gene sequence: CDR1 DFQATT, CDR2 SNEGSKA (reference sequence). The CDR3 contains 13 residues. The CDR3 sequence: CSAARDLRDTQYF. In DNA, the CDR3 is TGCAGTGCCGCCCGGGACTTACGGGATACGCAGTATTTT.

The chain couples TRBV5-5 to TRBJ2-3; 9 bases fit TRBD2. The trim removed 2 bases at V and 3 bases at J, leaving 7 bases unmatched. CDR3 length: 16 amino acids. Germline CDR1 reads SGHKS; CDR2 reads YYEKEE (reference sequence). In DNA form, the CDR3 reads TGTGCCAGCAGCTTCAGGGCGGGAGGGCCGACAGATACGCAGTATTTT. Translation: CASSFRAGGPTDTQYF.

This clonotype was detected a few times. The rearrangement links TRBV5-5 to TRBJ2-3; 14 nucleotides match TRBD2. There are 18 residues in the CDR3. Germline CDR1 reads SGHKS; CDR2 reads YYEKEE (reference sequence). The trim removed 4 bases at V and 2 bases at J, leaving 9 bases unmatched. CDR3 coding DNA: TGTGCCAGCAGCATACTGGGACTAGCGGGAGAATTCACAGATACGCAGTATTTT. Its protein is CASSILGLAGEFTDTQYF.

The chain has TRBV28 and TRBJ1-3; TRBD1 matches 8 bases. The germline gives CDR1 MDHEN, CDR2 SYDVKM. The CDR3 is 17 residues long. V trimming: 6 bases; J trimming: 0 bases; junction bases outside the gene matches: 10. The CDR3: CASSGERQGFSGNTIYF. CDR3 bases: TGTGCCAGCAGCGGGGAGAGACAGGGGTTCTCTGGAAACACCATATATTTT.

The chain is built from TRBV28 and TRBJ2-1, with TRBD1 as a possible D gene (6 bases). V was shortened by 3 bases and J by 8 bases, with 17 bases between the two germline ends. The CDR3 loop spans 15 amino acids. Germline V gene lookup returns CDR1 MDHEN and CDR2 SYDVKM. In nucleotides, the CDR3 is TGTGCCAGCAGTTTCCCAGGGGATGGGATCCATGAGCAGTTCTTC. Its protein is CASSFPGDGIHEQFF.

The genes are TRBV10-3 and TRBJ1-4; no reliable D call. The CDR3 sequence is 14 residues long. Germline V CDR1 and CDR2: ENHRY, SYGVKD. The V end lost 6 bases, the J end lost 4 bases, and 12 bases lay between the germline ends. The CDR3 sequence: CAISSTEYNEKLFF. DNA of the CDR3: TGTGCCATCAGCTCAACAGAGTATAATGAAAAACTGTTTTTT.

This chain connects TRBV7-9 to TRBJ2-1; TRBD2 agrees at 15 bases. Unmatched junction bases numbered 4, after V lost 5 bases and J lost 8 bases. CDR3 length: 15 amino acids. Germline-derived CDR1 and CDR2 are SEHNR and FQNEAQ (reference sequence). Here the CDR3 DNA reads TGTGCCAGCAGCAGGACTAGCGGGAGGGGGTATGAGCAGTTCTTC. It codes for CASSRTSGRGYEQFF. Filled out from reference TRBV7-9 and TRBJ2-1, the complete variable domain reads DTGVSQNPRHKITKRGQNVTFRCDPISEHNRLYWYRQTLGQGPEFLTYFQNEAQLEKSRLLSDRFSAERPKGSFSTLEIQRTEQGDSAMYLCASSRTSGRGYEQFFGPGTRLTVL.

Points on this clonotype: A much larger clone lies one base from this, so it may be a read error. The chain has TRBV4-1 and TRBJ2-7; D possibly corresponds to TRBD2 (6 bases). V was clipped by 0 bases and J by 2 bases, with 11 bases between them. Germline V gene lookup returns CDR1 MGHRA and CDR2 YSYEKL. This CDR3 is 15 amino acids long. Written as DNA, the CDR3 is TGCGCCAGCAGCCAAGATTGGGCGGGGCCCTACGAGCAGTACTTC. This codes for CASSQDWAGPYEQYF.

The chain uses TRBV5-1 and TRBJ2-3; D possibly corresponds to TRBD2 (6 bases). The CDR3 sequence is 14 residues long. V lost 7 bases to trimming and J lost 2 bases, with 14 bases between them. Germline V lookup: CDR1 SGHRS, CDR2 YFSETQ. The CDR3: CASGYGGVTDTQYF. In nucleotides, the CDR3 is TGCGCCAGCGGTTACGGGGGTGTCACAGATACGCAGTATTTT. Drawing the rest from reference TRBV5-1 and TRBJ2-3, the complete variable domain is KAGVTQTPRYLIKTRGQQVTLSCSPISGHRSVSWYQQTPGQGLQFLFEYFSETQRNKGNFPGRFSGRQFSNSRSEMNVSTLELGDSALYLCASGYGGVTDTQYFGPGTRLTVL.

The chain links TRBV11-2 to TRBJ2-1; TRBD1 or TRBD2 may be the D gene (5 bases each). The germline gives CDR1 SGHAT, CDR2 FQNNGV. Trimming removed 1 base from V and 2 bases from J, with 9 bases in between. This CDR3 has 15 residues. The CDR3 here is CASSLGWGTYNEQFF. In DNA form, the CDR3 reads TGTGCCAGCAGCTTAGGTTGGGGGACCTACAATGAGCAGTTCTTC.

The rearrangement joins TRBV12-3 or TRBV12-4 to TRBJ2-1, with TRBD2 identical over 9 bases. CDR3 length equals 15 residues. Unmatched junction bases numbered 4, after V lost 0 bases and J lost 7 bases. CDR3 sequence (DNA): TGTGCCAGCAGTTTAGCTAGCGGGAGTGTGAATGAGCAGTTCTTC. It is translated as CASSLASGSVNEQFF.

This clonotype was seen only a few times. The gene calls are TRBV11-2 and TRBJ2-1, with D unresolved. Per germline, CDR1 SGHAT and CDR2 FQNNGV. This CDR3 region has 12 residues. Trimming took 8 bases from V and 8 from J, leaving 13 bases between them. CDR3 nucleotides: TGTGCCAGCTCTGGAGTCATCTATGAGCAGTTCTTC. Translated, it gives CASSGVIYEQFF.

The chain joins TRBV20-1 to TRBJ1-2; D is unclear. V was cut by 3 bases and J by 4 bases, with 15 bases left in between. CDR1 is DFQATT and CDR2 is SNEGSKA in the germline V gene (reference sequence). CDR3 size: 14 residues. CDR3 in amino acids: CSASRPTPPYGYTF. CDR3 DNA sequence: TGCAGTGCTAGCCGACCGACACCGCCCTATGGCTACACCTTC.

The chain recombines TRBV29-1 with TRBJ2-7; no clear D gene. V shed 6 bases and J shed 1 base, with 13 bases lying between them. This CDR3 has 13 residues. Per germline, CDR1 SQVTM and CDR2 ANQGSEA. The CDR3 loop reads CSVRLSASYEQYF. The CDR3 coding sequence is TGCAGCGTGCGACTCTCAGCGTCCTACGAGCAGTACTTC.

Only a few counts were recorded for this clonotype. The chain uses TRBV19 and TRBJ1-1; no firm D call. Germline V gene data show CDR1 as LNHDA and CDR2 as SQIVND (reference sequence). The germline V and J ends were trimmed by 2 bases and 5 bases, with 12 bases remaining between them. There are 14 residues in the CDR3. The CDR3 protein is CASSIIARETEAFF. DNA for the CDR3: TGTGCCAGTAGTATAATCGCCCGCGAGACTGAAGCTTTCTTT. Full variable domain (outside the CDR3, taken from reference TRBV19 and TRBJ1-1): DGGITQSPKYLFRKEGQNVTLSCEQNLNHDAMYWYRQDPGQGLRLIYYSQIVNDFQKGDIAEGYSVSREKKESFPLTVTSAQKNPTAFYLCASSIIARETEAFFGQGTRLTVV.

This clonotype was counted between two and nine times. This sequence joins TRBV4-1 and TRBJ1-4; D is unclear. CDR1 is MGHRA, CDR2 YSYEKL, per germline. Trimming removed 1 base at V and 0 bases at J, with 9 bases between. This CDR3 region has 16 residues. The CDR3 nucleotides are TGCGCCAGCAGCCAAGTCGGCCGGGCAACTAATGAAAAACTGTTTTTT. Its protein is CASSQVGRATNEKLFF.

This clonotype was seen more than once but under ten times. The V call is TRBV5-1, the J call TRBJ2-1; D is perhaps TRBD1 or TRBD2 (5 bases each). CDR1 and CDR2 (germline): SGHRS, YFSETQ. This CDR3 comprises 15 residues. V lost 4 bases and J 3 bases, leaving 14 bases between the germline ends. The CDR3 nucleotides are TGCGCCAGCAGCCACCGGGACGGGAACTACAATGAGCAGTTCTTC. Its protein is CASSHRDGNYNEQFF.

This clonotype was recorded many times. The CDR3 bases are TGTGCCAGCAGCCAAGCCAGCGGGAGGGGAGGGGGTTACAATGAGCAGTTCTTC. Protein sequence: CASSQASGRGGGYNEQFF. The J gene is TRBJ2-1, the V gene TRBV3-1; 10 nucleotides line up with TRBD2. The trim removed 1 base at V and 4 bases at J, leaving 10 bases unmatched. Per germline, CDR1 LGHDT and CDR2 YNNKEL (reference sequence). The CDR3 has 18 residues.

This clonotype was detected a few times. V is TRBV27 and J is TRBJ2-1; 11 bases are a match to TRBD2. Germline V gene data show CDR1 as MNHEY and CDR2 as SMNVEV (reference sequence). The CDR3 is 22 amino acids. The V gene end was trimmed by 3 bases and the J gene end by 0 bases; junction bases not matched to a gene: 19. The DNA for the CDR3 is TGTGCCAGCAGTTTGGGGACTAGCGGTTCAATTTTCGCCCTTCACTCCTACAATGAGCAGTTCTTC. Translating gives CASSLGTSGSIFALHSYNEQFF.

The chain is built from TRBV25-1 and TRBJ1-4; D gene ambiguous. CDR1 and CDR2 (germline): MGHDK, SYGVNS. Trimming removed 5 bases from V and 0 bases from J, with 7 bases in between. This CDR3 is 14 amino acids long. The CDR3, as DNA: TGTGCCAGCAGTAGAGCTACAACTAATGAAAAACTGTTTTTT. This translates into CASSRATTNEKLFF.

The sample holds many counts of this clonotype. DNA for the CDR3: TGTGCCAGCAGGTTATGGGGGCTGAGGACCGGGGAGCTGTTTTTT. It translates to CASRLWGLRTGELFF. The J gene is TRBJ2-2, the V gene TRBV12-3 or TRBV12-4; perhaps TRBD1 as D (6 bases). The CDR3 is 15 residues long. With 6 bases removed from V and 5 bases from J, the gap between germline ends came to 16 bases.

This clonotype was found a few times. The chain employs TRBV20-1 and TRBJ1-1; D is ambiguous. V was trimmed by 2 bases and J by 3 bases, leaving 13 bases between them. Germline CDR1 is DFQATT and CDR2 is SNEGSKA (reference sequence). This CDR3 comprises 14 residues. CDR3 loop: CSARIPSFYTEAFF. The CDR3 DNA reads TGCAGTGCTAGAATCCCCTCTTTCTACACTGAAGCTTTCTTT.

The chain recombines TRBV28 with TRBJ1-5, with D possibly TRBD1 on 5 matching bases. The length of the CDR3 is 15 residues. The V and J ends lost 10 bases and 1 base respectively, with 17 bases between them. Germline loops: CDR1 MDHEN, CDR2 SYDVKM. CDR3 nucleotide sequence: TGTGCCATCGGAGACAGACTGGGAAGCAATCAGCCCCAGCATTTT. Its protein product is CAIGDRLGSNQPQHF.

This clonotype has a handful of counts. The J gene is TRBJ2-5, the V gene TRBV7-2; 9 bases are shared with TRBD2. After removal of 5 bases from V and 3 bases from J, the junction contained 13 bases not matched to a gene. The CDR3 is made up of 17 amino acids. Germline V gene data show CDR1 as SGHTA and CDR2 as FQGNSA. The CDR3 spells CASSKGWTSDGKETQYF. The CDR3 DNA follows: TGTGCCAGCAGCAAAGGGTGGACTAGCGATGGGAAAGAGACCCAGTACTTC.

This clonotype was recorded at least ten times. The chain is built from TRBV5-6 and TRBJ2-5; D is undetermined. The CDR3 has 16 residues. Germline values: CDR1 SGHDT, CDR2 YYEEEE. V was cut by 0 bases and J by 2 bases, with 14 bases left in between. The CDR3 DNA follows: TGTGCCAGCAGCTTGGAGGTCAGGAGTTTTCAAGAGACCCAGTACTTC. It codes for CASSLEVRSFQETQYF.

The sample holds many counts of this clonotype. This chain uses TRBV20-1 with TRBJ2-3; 13 nucleotides match TRBD2. Germline V gene sequence: CDR1 DFQATT, CDR2 SNEGSKA (reference sequence). The CDR3 is 15 amino acids. Trimming cost V 5 bases and J 4 bases; bases outside gene matches: 6. The CDR3 DNA sequence: TGCAGTGCTCCTAGACTAGCGGGAGGTTCAGATACGCAGTATTTT. Protein: CSAPRLAGGSDTQYF.